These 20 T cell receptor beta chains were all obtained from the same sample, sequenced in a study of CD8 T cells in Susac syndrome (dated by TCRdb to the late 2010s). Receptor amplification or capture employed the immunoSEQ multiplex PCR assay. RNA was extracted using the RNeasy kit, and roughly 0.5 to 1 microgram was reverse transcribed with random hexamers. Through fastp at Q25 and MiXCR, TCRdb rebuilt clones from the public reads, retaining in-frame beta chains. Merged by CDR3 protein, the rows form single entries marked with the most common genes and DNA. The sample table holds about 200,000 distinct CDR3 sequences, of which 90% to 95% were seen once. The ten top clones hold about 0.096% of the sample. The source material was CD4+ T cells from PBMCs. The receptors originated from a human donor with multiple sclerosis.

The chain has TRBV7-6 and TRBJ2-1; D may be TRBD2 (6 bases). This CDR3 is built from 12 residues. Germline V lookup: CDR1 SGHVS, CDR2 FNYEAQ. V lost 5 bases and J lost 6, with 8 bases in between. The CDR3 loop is CASSTRGNEQFF. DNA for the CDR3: TGTGCCAGCAGCACGCGGGGCAATGAGCAGTTCTTC.

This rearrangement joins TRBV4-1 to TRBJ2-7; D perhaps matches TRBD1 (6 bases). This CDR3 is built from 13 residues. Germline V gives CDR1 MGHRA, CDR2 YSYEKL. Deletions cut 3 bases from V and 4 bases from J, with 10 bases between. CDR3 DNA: TGCGCCAGCAGCCAGGACAGACTATACGAGCAGTACTTC. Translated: CASSQDRLYEQYF.

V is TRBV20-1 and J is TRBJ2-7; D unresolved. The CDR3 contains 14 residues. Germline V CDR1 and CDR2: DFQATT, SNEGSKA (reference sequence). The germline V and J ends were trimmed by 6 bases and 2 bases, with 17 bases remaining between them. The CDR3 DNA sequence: TGCAGTGCGAGAAGAGGTCTCTTCCCCTACGAGCAGTACTTC. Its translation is CSARRGLFPYEQYF.

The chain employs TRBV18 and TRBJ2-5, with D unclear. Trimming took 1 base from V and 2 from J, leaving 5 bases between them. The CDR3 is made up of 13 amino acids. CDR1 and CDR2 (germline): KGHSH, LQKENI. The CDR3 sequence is CASSPQQQETQYF. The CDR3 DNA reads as TGTGCCAGCTCACCACAACAGCAAGAGACCCAGTACTTC.

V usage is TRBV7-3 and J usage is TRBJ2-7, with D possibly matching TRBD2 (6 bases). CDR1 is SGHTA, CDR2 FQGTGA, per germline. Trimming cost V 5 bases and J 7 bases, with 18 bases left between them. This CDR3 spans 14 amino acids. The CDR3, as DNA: TGTGCCAGCAGCCCTGGGGGAGCGGAGGGGGAGCAGTACTTC. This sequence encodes CASSPGGAEGEQYF.

CDR3 DNA: TGTGCCACCAGTGATTTCGGGGGCGAGCCCACAGATACGCAGTATTTT. Translated, it gives CATSDFGGEPTDTQYF. The J gene is TRBJ2-3, the V gene TRBV24-1, with D possibly being TRBD1 or TRBD2 (6 bases each). V was clipped by 1 base and J by 2 bases, with 12 bases between them. Germline V gives CDR1 KGHDR, CDR2 SFDVKD. This CDR3 has 16 amino acids.

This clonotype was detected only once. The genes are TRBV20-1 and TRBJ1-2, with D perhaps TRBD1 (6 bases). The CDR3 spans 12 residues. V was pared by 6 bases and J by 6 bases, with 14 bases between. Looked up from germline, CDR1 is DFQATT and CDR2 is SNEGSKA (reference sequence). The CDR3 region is CSAQRGLDGYTF. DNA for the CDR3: TGCAGTGCCCAGCGGGGGCTTGATGGCTACACCTTC.

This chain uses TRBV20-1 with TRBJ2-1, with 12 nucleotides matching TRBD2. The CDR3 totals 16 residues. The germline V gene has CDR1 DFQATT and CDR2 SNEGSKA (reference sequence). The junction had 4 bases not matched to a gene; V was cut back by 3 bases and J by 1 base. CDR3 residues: CSASLAGGLSYNEQFF. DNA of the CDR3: TGCAGTGCTAGCCTAGCGGGGGGGCTTTCCTACAATGAGCAGTTCTTC.

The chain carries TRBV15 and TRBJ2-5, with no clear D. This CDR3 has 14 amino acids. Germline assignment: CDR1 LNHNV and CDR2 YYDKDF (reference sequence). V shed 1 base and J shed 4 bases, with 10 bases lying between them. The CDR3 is CATSRGGVGETQYF. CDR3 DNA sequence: TGTGCCACCAGCAGAGGAGGAGTGGGAGAGACCCAGTACTTC.

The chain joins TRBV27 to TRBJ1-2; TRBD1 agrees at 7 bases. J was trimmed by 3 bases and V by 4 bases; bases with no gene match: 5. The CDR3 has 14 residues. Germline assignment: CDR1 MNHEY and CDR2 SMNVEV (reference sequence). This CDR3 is CASSYQGQHYGYTF. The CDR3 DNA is TGTGCCAGCAGTTATCAGGGACAGCACTATGGCTACACCTTC.

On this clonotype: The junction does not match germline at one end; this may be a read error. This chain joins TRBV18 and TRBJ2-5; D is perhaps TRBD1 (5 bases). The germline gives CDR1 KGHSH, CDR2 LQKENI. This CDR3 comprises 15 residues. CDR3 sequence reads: CASSPEDRYQGTQYF. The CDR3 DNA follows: TGTGCCAGCTCACCCGAAGACAGATACCAAGGGACCCAGTACTTC.

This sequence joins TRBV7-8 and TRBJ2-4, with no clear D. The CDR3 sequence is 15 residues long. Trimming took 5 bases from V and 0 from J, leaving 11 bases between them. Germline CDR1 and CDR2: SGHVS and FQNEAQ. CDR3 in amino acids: CASSPSGVAKNIQYF. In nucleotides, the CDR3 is TGTGCCAGCAGCCCATCAGGAGTAGCCAAAAACATTCAGTACTTC.

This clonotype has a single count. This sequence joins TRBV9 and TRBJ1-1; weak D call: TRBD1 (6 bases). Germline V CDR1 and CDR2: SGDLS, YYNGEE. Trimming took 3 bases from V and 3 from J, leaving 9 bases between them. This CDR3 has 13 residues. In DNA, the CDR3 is TGTGCCAGCAGCGAACAGGGAGACACTGAAGCTTTCTTT. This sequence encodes CASSEQGDTEAFF.

The CDR3 spells CSARAQVHQPQHF. Written as DNA, the CDR3 is TGCAGTGCTAGAGCACAGGTACATCAGCCCCAGCATTTT. The genes are TRBV20-1 and TRBJ1-5; the D gene is possibly TRBD1 (5 bases). V gave up 1 base and J gave up 5 bases, with 9 bases separating them. CDR3 size: 13 residues. From germline, CDR1 is DFQATT and CDR2 SNEGSKA (reference sequence).

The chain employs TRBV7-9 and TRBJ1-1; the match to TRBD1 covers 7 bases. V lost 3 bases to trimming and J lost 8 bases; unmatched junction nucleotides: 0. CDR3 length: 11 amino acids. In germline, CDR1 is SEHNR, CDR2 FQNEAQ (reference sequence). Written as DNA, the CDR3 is TGTGCCAGCAGCTTGGACAGGGAAGCTTTCTTT. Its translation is CASSLDREAFF.

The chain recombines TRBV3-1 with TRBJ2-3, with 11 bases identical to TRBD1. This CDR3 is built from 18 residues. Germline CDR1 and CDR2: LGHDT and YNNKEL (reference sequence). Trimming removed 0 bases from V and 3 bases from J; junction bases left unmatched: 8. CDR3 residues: CASSQDLLDRGQTDTQYF. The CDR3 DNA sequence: TGTGCCAGCAGCCAAGATTTGTTGGACAGGGGGCAAACAGATACGCAGTATTTT.

CDR3 in amino acids: CASSSGTLTYGYTF. In nucleotides, the CDR3 is TGCGCCAGCAGCTCCGGGACTCTAACCTATGGCTACACCTTC. The J gene is TRBJ1-2, the V gene TRBV5-1; D might be TRBD1 (5 bases). There are 14 residues in the CDR3. The germline V gene has CDR1 SGHRS and CDR2 YFSETQ. V shed 3 bases and J shed 4 bases, with 13 bases lying between them.

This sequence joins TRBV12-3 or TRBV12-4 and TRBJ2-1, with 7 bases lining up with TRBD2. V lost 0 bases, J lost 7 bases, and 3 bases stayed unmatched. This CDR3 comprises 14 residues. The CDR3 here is CASSLAGGPNEQFF. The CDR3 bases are TGTGCCAGCAGTTTAGCGGGAGGGCCGAATGAGCAGTTCTTC.

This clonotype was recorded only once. CDR3 protein: CASGPGLADQETQYF. CDR3 nucleotides: TGTGCTAGTGGCCCCGGACTAGCGGACCAAGAGACCCAGTACTTC. The chain carries TRBV12-5 and TRBJ2-5; 10 nucleotides match TRBD2. Germline CDR1 is LGHNT and CDR2 is FRNRAP. CDR3 length: 15 residues. V gave up 6 bases and J gave up 0 bases; unmatched junction bases: 4.

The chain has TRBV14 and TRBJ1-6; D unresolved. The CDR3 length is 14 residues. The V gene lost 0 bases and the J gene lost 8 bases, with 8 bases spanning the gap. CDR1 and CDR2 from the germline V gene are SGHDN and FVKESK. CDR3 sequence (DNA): TGTGCCAGCAGCCAAGAAGGAGGGTATTCACCCCTCCACTTT. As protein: CASSQEGGYSPLHF.